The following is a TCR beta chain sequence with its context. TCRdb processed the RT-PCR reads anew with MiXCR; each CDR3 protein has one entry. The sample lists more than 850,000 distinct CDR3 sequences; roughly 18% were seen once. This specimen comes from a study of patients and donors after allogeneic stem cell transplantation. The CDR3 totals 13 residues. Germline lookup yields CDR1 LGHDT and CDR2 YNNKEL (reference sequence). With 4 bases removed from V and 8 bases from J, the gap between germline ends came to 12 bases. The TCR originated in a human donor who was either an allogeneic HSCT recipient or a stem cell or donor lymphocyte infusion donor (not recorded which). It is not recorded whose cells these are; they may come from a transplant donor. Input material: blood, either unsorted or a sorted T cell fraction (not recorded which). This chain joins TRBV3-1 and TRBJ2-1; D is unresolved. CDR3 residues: CASSLLTSDEQFF. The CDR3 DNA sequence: TGTGCCAGCAGCCTCCTTACCTCGGATGAGCAGTTCTTC.